Sequencing of this T cell receptor (beta chain) was carried out in a study of spatial heterogeneity in lung cancer. CDR3 length: 13 amino acids. Trimming cost V 1 base and J 2 bases, with 8 bases left between them. CDR1 and CDR2 from the germline V gene are SQVTM and ANQGSEA. This sample's time point: sample taken at primary tumor resection. Tumor, nontumor lung or frozen PBMC supplied whole RNA that was sequenced unsorted. This clonotype is medium-sized in the sample. Each CDR3 protein is one row after TCRdb ran MiXCR on the 5' RACE reads. The sample has about 10,000 distinct CDR3 sequences; over 4.5% are singletons.

This chain uses TRBV29-1 with TRBJ1-2, with D unclear. The receptor was isolated from a male donor with early-stage non-small cell lung cancer. The sample in question was PBMCs, obtained at surgery. Written as DNA, the CDR3 is TGCAGCGTTGAAGGGCTGCAAAACTATGGCTACACCTTC. This codes for CSVEGLQNYGYTF.